The sequence of this T cell receptor beta chain was determined in a study of naive and memory T cell subsets. This clonotype was counted a few times. This CDR3 is 14 amino acids long. V shed 5 bases and J 4 bases; nucleotides not matched to a gene: 6. Germline CDR1 DFQATT, CDR2 SNEGSKA (reference sequence). An equimolar mix of two oligonucleotides served as the beta constant-region primer for TRBC1 and TRBC2. The ligated cDNA underwent four PCR rounds using SP2 and nested alpha and beta constant-region primers. Using its own MiXCR run on the UMI-ligation and nested PCR reads, TCRdb lists one record per CDR3 protein. The repertoire holds 95,000 to 150,000 distinct CDR3 sequences, with just over 35% as singletons.

V usage is TRBV20-1 and J usage is TRBJ2-3, with TRBD1 matching 10 bases. Material for sequencing was central memory CD4+ T cells from blood. This sequence was found in a human donor in good health. Here the CDR3 DNA reads TGCAGTGCTGGAGGGACAGGGGTGGCAGATACGCAGTATTTT. Translation gives CSAGGTGVADTQYF.